This TCR beta chain was identified during a study of metastatic and nonmetastatic thyroid tumors. Study context: Repertoires from malignant and benign thyroid patients were compared across blood and tumor or nodule tissue. Study-wide results and caveats: A significant increase in TCR beta diversity was reportedly seen in malignant thyroid tumors relative to benign nodules, in blood and tumor.

Thyroid surgery was performed in patients who had received no treatment beforehand. Source study methods: A classifier of distant metastasis in papillary thyroid cancer was built from CDR3 differences (across clinicopathological groups). TCRdb re-called the PCR reads via MiXCR. These V and J calls derive from TCRdb rather than the authors' analysis. The sample yields about 15,000 clones, 15% to 20% seen once. The CDR3 is 16 amino acids. The ends lost 5 bases at V and 5 bases at J; junction bases unmatched: 14. Germline CDR1 MDHEN, CDR2 SYDVKM. This clone was seen many times. As yet, its antigen is unknown.

The clonotype originates from a female donor with papillary thyroid cancer or a benign thyroid nodule (not recorded which). Some clones in this sample may be carry-over from other donors' samples. The sequencing sample was made of blood. The chain recombines TRBV28 with TRBJ2-5, with 7 bases that match TRBD1. This CDR3 reads CASSQALRGGVETQYF. CDR3 coding DNA: TGTGCCAGCAGTCAAGCACTACGAGGGGGCGTCGAGACCCAGTACTTC. Looking up the rest from reference TRBV28 and TRBJ2-5 gives the full variable domain: DVKVTQSSRYLVKRTGEKVFLECVQDMDHENMFWYRQDPGLGLRLIYFSYDVKMKEKGDIPEGYSVSREKKERFSLILESASTNQTSMYLCASSQALRGGVETQYFGPGTRLLVL.